This TCR beta chain derives from a study of Graves' ophthalmopathy and Graves' hyperthyroidism. Study-wide findings and caveats: The authors also found most expanded thyroid clonotypes above 0.001 frequency in blood.

Ophthalmopathy donors were characterized by moderate-to-severe activity, CAS of at least 3, NOSPECS of at least 4, and duration under 3 months. In this sample, this clonotype turned up many times. What it recognizes is unknown. Amplification from RNA transcripts yielded the TCR beta CDR3 regions. The authors performed first-round RT-PCR with HTBI primers and then a second-round multiplex PCR. TCRdb recomputed calls from the multiplex PCR reads with MiXCR, one row per CDR3 protein. The sample lists tens of thousands of distinct CDR3 sequences; under 55% were seen once. The CDR3 spans 11 residues. V is TRBV3-2 and J is TRBJ2-5. TRBV3-2 is listed as a pseudogene. The sample taken for sequencing was peripheral blood. The receptor comes from an adult woman with Graves' ophthalmopathy. The CDR3 loop reads CASSQGETQYF. CDR3 in DNA: TGTGCCAGCAGCCAAGGGGAGACCCAGTACTTC.